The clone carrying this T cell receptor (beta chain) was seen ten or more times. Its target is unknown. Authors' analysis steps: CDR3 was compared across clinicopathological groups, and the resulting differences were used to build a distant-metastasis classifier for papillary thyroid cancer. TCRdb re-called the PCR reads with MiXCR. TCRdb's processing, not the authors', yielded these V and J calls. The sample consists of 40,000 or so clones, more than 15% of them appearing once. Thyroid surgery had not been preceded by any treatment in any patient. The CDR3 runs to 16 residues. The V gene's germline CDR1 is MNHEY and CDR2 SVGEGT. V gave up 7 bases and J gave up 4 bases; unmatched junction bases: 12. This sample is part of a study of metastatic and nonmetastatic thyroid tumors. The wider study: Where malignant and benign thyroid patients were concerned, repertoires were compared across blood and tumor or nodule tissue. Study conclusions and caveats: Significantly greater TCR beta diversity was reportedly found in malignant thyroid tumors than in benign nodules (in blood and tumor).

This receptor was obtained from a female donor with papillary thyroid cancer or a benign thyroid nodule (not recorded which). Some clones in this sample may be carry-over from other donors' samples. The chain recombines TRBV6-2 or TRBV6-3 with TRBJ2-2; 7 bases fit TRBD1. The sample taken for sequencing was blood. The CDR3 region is CASTPGTDSFTGELFF. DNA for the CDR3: TGTGCCAGCACCCCCGGGACAGATAGTTTCACCGGGGAGCTGTTTTTT.